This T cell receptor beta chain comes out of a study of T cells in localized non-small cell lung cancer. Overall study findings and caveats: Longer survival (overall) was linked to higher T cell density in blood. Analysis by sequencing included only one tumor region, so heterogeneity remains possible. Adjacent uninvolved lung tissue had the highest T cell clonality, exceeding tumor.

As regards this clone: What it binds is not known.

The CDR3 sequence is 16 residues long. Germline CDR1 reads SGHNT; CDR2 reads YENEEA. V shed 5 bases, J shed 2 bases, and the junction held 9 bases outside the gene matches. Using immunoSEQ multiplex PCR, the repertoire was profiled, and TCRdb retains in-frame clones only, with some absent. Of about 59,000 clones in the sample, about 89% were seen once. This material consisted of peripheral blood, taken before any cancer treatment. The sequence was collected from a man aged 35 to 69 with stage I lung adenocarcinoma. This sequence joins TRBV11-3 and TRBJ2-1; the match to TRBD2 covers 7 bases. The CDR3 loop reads CASSRTSGLAYNEQFF. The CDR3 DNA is TGTGCCAGCAGCCGTACCTCTGGACTAGCCTACAATGAGCAGTTCTTC.